The source of this T cell receptor (beta chain) is a study of human versus mouse CDR3 diversity and MHC coevolution. Background on the study: The immunoSEQ assay reportedly detects one in 200,000 T cells.

Data came from immunoSEQ multiplex PCR; TCRdb stores just in-frame clones and leaves some out. The sample comprises about 77,000 clones, roughly 90% of which are singletons, and about 0.14% rests with the top ten. General study findings and limits: Compared with mice, human CDR3s carried more deletions and insertions on average. iCHAO1 estimated the human TCR beta repertoire at 1.5 million to 2 million clonotypes.

This CDR3 is built from 15 residues. Trimming at V came to 7 bases and at J to 1 base, leaving 5 bases not matched to a gene. Germline assignment: CDR1 LNHDA and CDR2 SQIVND (reference sequence). A note on this clone: Its antigen remains unidentified.

Sequencing was carried out using naive CD4+ T cells from blood. Noted subset: CD45RO-negative CD62L-positive naive CD4 T cells. The rearrangement links TRBV19 to TRBJ2-1; 9 nucleotides align to TRBD2. The source is a person aged 25 to 75 in good health. The CDR3 nucleotides are TGTGCCAGTACGACTAGCGGCCAATCCTACAATGAGCAGTTCTTC. It is translated as CASTTSGQSYNEQFF.